A single sample gave rise to the 30 T cell receptor beta chains below, sequenced in a study of T cell repertoires in cytomegalovirus infection. TCRdb redid the calling of the reads with MiXCR, one entry per CDR3 protein. Of approximately 300,000 distinct CDR3 sequences listed, almost 30% are singletons. These receptors are not linked to any known antigen. Sequenced material: cultured PBMCs, taken from culture after CMV antigen stimulation. Every receptor here comes from a human donor in good health (CMV status not recorded). Some clones in this sample may be carry-over from other donors' samples.

This chain links TRBV29-1 with TRBJ2-1; D call uncertain. V was shortened by 1 base and J by 8 bases, with 9 bases between the two germline ends. Looked up from germline, CDR1 is SQVTM and CDR2 is ANQGSEA. This CDR3 region has 12 residues. CDR3 region: CSVEGLSDEQFF. The CDR3 DNA follows: TGCAGCGTTGAAGGCCTTTCGGATGAGCAGTTCTTC.

This clonotype has a handful of counts. V gene TRBV28 combines with J gene TRBJ2-5; tentative D call: TRBD1 (5 bases). Per the germline V gene, CDR1 is MDHEN and CDR2 is SYDVKM. CDR3 size: 14 residues. Trimming left V 0 bases short and J 5 bases short, with 10 bases between. Written as DNA, the CDR3 is TGTGCCAGCAGTTTATGGCAGGGTGGGGAGACCCAGTACTTC. Protein sequence: CASSLWQGGETQYF.

This clonotype was counted at least ten times. CDR3 sequence (DNA): TGTGCCAGCAGTCAGAGAGGGACAGGGGTTTCCAATCAGCCCCAGCATTTT. It translates to CASSQRGTGVSNQPQHF. This sequence joins TRBV7-2 and TRBJ1-5; 10 bases fit TRBD1. The CDR3 runs 17 residues. After removal of 6 bases from V and 3 bases from J, the junction contained 11 bases not matched to a gene. Germline V gene sequence: CDR1 SGHTA, CDR2 FQGNSA.

The V call is TRBV25-1, the J call TRBJ2-7; a weak D match, TRBD2 (6 bases). CDR3 length equals 16 residues. CDR1 MGHDK and CDR2 SYGVNS come from the germline V gene. The V and J ends lost 4 bases and 1 base respectively, with 17 bases between them. DNA for the CDR3: TGTGCCAGCAGTGCCCTTCCGGGCGGGGCTTCCTACGAGCAGTACTTC. It is translated as CASSALPGGASYEQYF.

Only a few counts were recorded for this clonotype. This chain uses TRBV12-3 or TRBV12-4 with TRBJ2-3; possible D gene TRBD1, 6 bases. CDR3 length equals 16 residues. Trimming shortened V by 3 bases and J by 3 bases, and 16 bases separated the two germline ends. The CDR3 loop reads CASSLAPQGMTDTQYF. The CDR3 DNA sequence: TGTGCCAGCAGTTTGGCCCCCCAGGGGATGACAGATACGCAGTATTTT.

The chain uses TRBV19 and TRBJ2-1, with 7 bases that match TRBD1. CDR3 length equals 19 residues. Germline V lookup: CDR1 LNHDA, CDR2 SQIVND (reference sequence). The V segment lost 4 bases and the J segment 6 bases; nucleotides outside the gene matches: 21. The CDR3 loop reads CASSTGPYYRGTSLNEQFF. The CDR3 nucleotides are TGTGCCAGTAGTACTGGGCCATATTACAGGGGCACCTCACTCAATGAGCAGTTCTTC.

The chain couples TRBV12-3 or TRBV12-4 to TRBJ2-3, with D perhaps matching TRBD1 (5 bases). This CDR3 contains 15 residues. The V end was cut by 6 bases, the J end by 0 bases, with 13 bases between. The CDR3 is CASSLRTPSTDTQYF. The CDR3 coding sequence is TGTGCCAGCAGCTTACGGACACCGAGCACAGATACGCAGTATTTT.

The chain links TRBV9 to TRBJ2-7; tentatively, D is TRBD2 (5 bases). This CDR3 has 15 residues. Trimming took off 3 bases at V and 6 bases at J, with 19 bases between the two ends. Per the germline V gene, CDR1 is SGDLS and CDR2 is YYNGEE. The CDR3 loop reads CASSASGFGYSEQYF. For the CDR3, the DNA is TGTGCCAGCAGCGCCTCGGGGTTCGGGTATAGCGAGCAGTACTTC.

Only a few counts were recorded for this clonotype. This rearrangement joins TRBV7-9 to TRBJ1-1; D call uncertain. Looked up from germline, CDR1 is SEHNR and CDR2 is FQNEAQ (reference sequence). The CDR3 is 13 residues long. V was cut by 4 bases and J by 5 bases, with 11 bases left in between. CDR3 nucleotides: TGTGCCAGCAGCTCACAGATTGGGACTGAAGCTTTCTTT. Translated, it gives CASSSQIGTEAFF.

The chain employs TRBV6-1 and TRBJ1-2; 8 bases agree with TRBD1. Germline trimming cut 6 bases from V and 3 bases from J; bases unmatched to any gene: 3. CDR1 is MNHNS and CDR2 is SASEGT in the germline V gene. The CDR3 runs to 13 residues. The CDR3 reads CASRQGVDYGYTF. CDR3 DNA sequence: TGTGCCAGCAGACAGGGGGTTGACTATGGCTACACCTTC.

This clonotype was recorded a few times. The rearrangement links TRBV7-2 to TRBJ2-2; no clear D gene. The V end was cut by 5 bases, the J end by 2 bases, with 12 bases between. Germline V gene data show CDR1 as SGHTA and CDR2 as FQGNSA. The CDR3 loop spans 15 amino acids. CDR3 protein: CASSKTLLNTGELFF. The CDR3, as DNA: TGTGCCAGCAGCAAGACACTTTTAAACACCGGGGAGCTGTTTTTT.

This clonotype was detected a few times. J is TRBJ1-3 and V is TRBV19; D is unclear. V shed 1 base and J shed 0 bases, with 7 bases lying between them. Germline V gene sequence: CDR1 LNHDA, CDR2 SQIVND (reference sequence). This CDR3 comprises 15 residues. The CDR3 region has the DNA TGTGCCAGTAGTATAGTCGCCAGCTCTGGAAACACCATATATTTT. It is translated as CASSIVASSGNTIYF. The entire variable domain, with the rest obtained from reference TRBV19 and TRBJ1-3, is as follows: DGGITQSPKYLFRKEGQNVTLSCEQNLNHDAMYWYRQDPGQGLRLIYYSQIVNDFQKGDIAEGYSVSREKKESFPLTVTSAQKNPTAFYLCASSIVASSGNTIYFGEGSWLTVV.

The chain employs TRBV2 and TRBJ2-1; 7 bases line up with TRBD2. Germline loops: CDR1 SNHLY, CDR2 FYNNEI. V trimming: 6 bases; J trimming: 3 bases; junction bases outside the gene matches: 5. The CDR3 length is 14 residues. CDR3 protein: CASRRGGNYNEQFF. The DNA for the CDR3 is TGTGCCAGCAGGCGGGGAGGGAACTACAATGAGCAGTTCTTC.

The chain combines TRBV7-6 with TRBJ1-5; a possible D gene is TRBD1 (5 bases). CDR1 and CDR2 (germline): SGHVS, FNYEAQ. The CDR3 has 15 residues. Between the trimmed V and J ends, which lost 2 bases and 1 base, there was a span of 9 bases. The CDR3 spells CASSLLRGSNQPQHF. The CDR3 DNA is TGTGCCAGCAGCTTACTTAGGGGCAGCAATCAGCCCCAGCATTTT.

The chain has TRBV7-9 and TRBJ1-5; TRBD1 matches at 10 bases. The CDR3 spans 18 residues. V trimming: 1 base; J trimming: 2 bases; junction bases outside the gene matches: 8. Germline loops: CDR1 SEHNR, CDR2 FQNEAQ (reference sequence). The CDR3 DNA is TGTGCCAGCAGCTTAGACCACTCGGGACAGGGGCGCAATCAGCCCCAGCATTTT. It specifies CASSLDHSGQGRNQPQHF.

This clonotype occurred once. The chain employs TRBV4-1 and TRBJ2-6; D might be TRBD1 (6 bases). In germline, CDR1 is MGHRA, CDR2 YSYEKL. CDR3 size: 18 residues. Trimming shortened V by 4 bases and J by 0 bases, and 16 bases separated the two germline ends. Here the CDR3 reads CASSPSPTGISGANVLTF. The DNA for the CDR3 is TGCGCCAGCAGCCCCTCACCTACAGGGATCTCTGGGGCCAACGTCCTGACTTTC.

This clonotype was counted only a few times. This chain connects TRBV4-2 to TRBJ2-7, with TRBD2 identical over 13 bases. This CDR3 spans 17 amino acids. With 4 bases clipped from V and 5 bases from J, the junction kept 11 bases outside the gene matches. CDR1 and CDR2 (germline): LGHNA, YNFKEQ. DNA for the CDR3: TGTGCCAGCAGCCTCCGGACTAGCGGGGGATCCTTTGACGAGCAGTACTTC. It yields the protein CASSLRTSGGSFDEQYF.

The chain joins TRBV5-1 to TRBJ2-7, with TRBD2 identical over 8 bases. Germline assignment: CDR1 SGHRS and CDR2 YFSETQ. The CDR3 has 18 residues. Germline trimming cut 0 bases from V and 3 bases from J; bases unmatched to any gene: 14. CDR3 in amino acids: CASSLGRTGTRDFYEQYF. Written as DNA, the CDR3 is TGCGCCAGCAGCTTGGGACGCACCGGGACTAGAGATTTCTACGAGCAGTACTTC.

V gene TRBV27 combines with J gene TRBJ2-1; possibly TRBD1 for D (5 bases). CDR1 and CDR2 from the germline V gene are MNHEY and SMNVEV (reference sequence). CDR3 length equals 15 residues. V was pared by 2 bases and J by 2 bases, with 10 bases between. The CDR3 sequence is CASSLIRAAYNEQFF. In nucleotides, the CDR3 is TGTGCCAGCAGTTTAATCAGGGCCGCCTACAATGAGCAGTTCTTC.

This clonotype was recorded a few times. The chain combines TRBV24-1 with TRBJ2-2; 9 bases align to TRBD1. The J segment lost 7 bases and the V segment lost 1 base, leaving 3 bases of the junction unmatched. This CDR3 comprises 15 residues. Germline V gene data show CDR1 as KGHDR and CDR2 as SFDVKD. CDR3 amino acids: CATSDLGQGNGELFF. The DNA for the CDR3 is TGTGCCACCAGTGATTTAGGACAGGGGAACGGGGAGCTGTTTTTT.

The chain employs TRBV20-1 and TRBJ2-3, with 13 bases matching TRBD2. The CDR3 has 13 residues. Trimming took 5 bases from V and 7 from J; bases not matched to a gene: 3. The germline gives CDR1 DFQATT, CDR2 SNEGSKA (reference sequence). CDR3 amino acids: CSAPTSGRNTQYF. DNA for the CDR3: TGCAGTGCTCCGACTAGCGGGAGGAATACGCAGTATTTT.

Concerning this clonotype itself: The junction differs from germline at one of its ends, possibly a read error. This chain connects TRBV7-3 to TRBJ1-2; 8 positions match TRBD1. Germline V gene sequence: CDR1 SGHTA, CDR2 FQGTGA. The CDR3 spans 15 residues. CDR3 nucleotide sequence: TGTGCCAGCAGTTTAAGAGACAGGGGAAGGGATGGCTACACCTTC. This sequence encodes CASSLRDRGRDGYTF.

The CDR3: CASSFAVAGELFF. The DNA of the CDR3 is TGTGCCAGCAGTTTTGCAGTGGCCGGGGAGCTGTTTTTT. V is TRBV27 and J is TRBJ2-2; D remains unclear. The CDR3 consists of 13 residues. Looked up from germline, CDR1 is MNHEY and CDR2 is SMNVEV (reference sequence). The V gene lost 3 bases and the J gene lost 6 bases, with 8 bases spanning the gap.

This chain uses TRBV6-8 with TRBJ2-3, with D possibly TRBD2 on 5 matching bases. CDR3 length equals 13 residues. Germline CDR1 and CDR2: MNHGY and SAAAGT. V gave up 0 bases and J gave up 13 bases, with 14 bases separating them. The DNA for the CDR3 is TGTGCCAGCAGTTACTCGAGGGCCGTATATGAGTATTTT. This codes for CASSYSRAVYEYF.

The chain links TRBV18 to TRBJ2-7, with D perhaps TRBD2 (6 bases). V was shortened by 1 base and J by 1 base, with 8 bases between the two germline ends. The germline V gene has CDR1 KGHSH and CDR2 LQKENI. The CDR3 is 14 amino acids. The CDR3 coding sequence is TGTGCCAGCTCACCACGGCGGGGATCCTACGAGCAGTACTTC. Translated: CASSPRRGSYEQYF.

J is TRBJ2-5 and V is TRBV12-5, with D possibly matching TRBD1 (6 bases). V shed 6 bases and J shed 1 base, with 18 bases lying between them. Per germline, CDR1 LGHNT and CDR2 FRNRAP. The CDR3 covers 16 residues. The CDR3 DNA reads as TGTGCTAGTGGATCTACCCTCGACAGGTCCCAAGAGACCCAGTACTTC. This codes for CASGSTLDRSQETQYF.

The chain joins TRBV6-5 to TRBJ1-1, with 7 bases identical to TRBD1. Per germline, CDR1 MNHEY and CDR2 SVGAGI. The CDR3 consists of 15 residues. V lost 2 bases to trimming and J lost 4 bases; unmatched junction nucleotides: 7. CDR3 residues: CASSYADRESTEAFF. CDR3 DNA sequence: TGTGCCAGCAGTTACGCAGACAGGGAGAGCACTGAAGCTTTCTTT.

The rearrangement joins TRBV19 to TRBJ1-1; D is unclear. There are 13 residues in the CDR3. V gave up 2 bases and J gave up 1 base, with 5 bases separating them. Germline loops: CDR1 LNHDA, CDR2 SQIVND (reference sequence). CDR3 sequence (DNA): TGTGCCAGTAGTATAAACGAGAACACTGAAGCTTTCTTT. Translation gives CASSINENTEAFF. The full variable domain, with the rest looked up from reference TRBV19 and TRBJ1-1, is DGGITQSPKYLFRKEGQNVTLSCEQNLNHDAMYWYRQDPGQGLRLIYYSQIVNDFQKGDIAEGYSVSREKKESFPLTVTSAQKNPTAFYLCASSINENTEAFFGQGTRLTVV.

J is TRBJ2-5 and V is TRBV24-1; possible D gene TRBD2, 6 bases. Germline CDR1 and CDR2: KGHDR and SFDVKD. The CDR3 spans 14 residues. Trimming took off 1 base at V and 5 bases at J, with 10 bases between the two ends. CDR3 sequence reads: CATSDLSGGETQYF. CDR3 nucleotide sequence: TGTGCCACCAGTGATTTATCAGGAGGGGAGACCCAGTACTTC.

A few counts support this clonotype. The chain recombines TRBV10-3 with TRBJ2-2; 9 nucleotides line up with TRBD2. The V gene end was trimmed by 6 bases and the J gene end by 2 bases; junction bases not matched to a gene: 1. CDR3 length equals 14 residues. From germline, CDR1 is ENHRY and CDR2 SYGVKD. The CDR3 loop reads CAIRAGGNTGELFF. DNA for the CDR3: TGTGCCATCAGAGCGGGAGGAAACACCGGGGAGCTGTTTTTT.